The 30 T cell receptor beta chains below were found in one sample sequenced in a study of cytomegalovirus exposure and HLA in healthy donors. The PCR made use of 60 Vbeta and 13 Jbeta primers. TCRdb's copy holds only in-frame clones and misses some; the assay was immunoSEQ multiplex PCR. This sample has about 190,000 clones, with about 70% found just once. The material sequenced was PBMCs. The receptors were sampled from a woman aged 25 to 39 in good health and CMV-seronegative.

V is TRBV6-5 and J is TRBJ2-4, with D perhaps TRBD1 (6 bases). The germline CDR1 and CDR2 sequences are MNHEY and SVGAGI. There are 15 residues in the CDR3. The V gene lost 0 bases and the J gene lost 10 bases, with 16 bases spanning the gap. CDR3 DNA sequence: TGTGCCAGCAGTTACTCGACAGGTCAGGGAGCTATTCAGTACTTC. Encoded protein: CASSYSTGQGAIQYF.

V and J are TRBV19 and TRBJ1-1; D perhaps matches TRBD1 (5 bases). Trimming removed 3 bases from V and 5 bases from J, with 13 bases in between. Looked up from germline, CDR1 is LNHDA and CDR2 is SQIVND (reference sequence). CDR3 length: 14 amino acids. The CDR3, as DNA: TGTGCCAGTAGTATGATAGGGGCAGGGACTGAAGCTTTCTTT. Protein: CASSMIGAGTEAFF.

J is TRBJ1-1 and V is TRBV7-3; possibly TRBD1 for D (5 bases). The germline V gene has CDR1 SGHTA and CDR2 FQGTGA. The CDR3 sequence is 15 residues long. The V end lost 5 bases, the J end lost 1 base, and 14 bases lay between the germline ends. CDR3 nucleotides: TGTGCCAGCAGCCCCACGGGGGAGGCGAACACTGAAGCTTTCTTT. Protein sequence: CASSPTGEANTEAFF. Full variable domain (remainder filled in from reference TRBV7-3 and TRBJ1-1): GAGVSQTPSNKVTEKGKYVELRCDPISGHTALYWYRQSLGQGPEFLIYFQGTGAADDSGLPNDRFFAVRPEGSVSTLKIQRTERGDSAVYLCASSPTGEANTEAFFGQGTRLTVV.

This chain connects TRBV9 to TRBJ2-1; 10 nucleotides agree with TRBD2. Germline V CDR1 and CDR2: SGDLS, YYNGEE. The CDR3 consists of 16 residues. The V gene end was trimmed by 4 bases and the J gene end by 4 bases; junction bases not matched to a gene: 8. The CDR3, as DNA: TGTGCCAGCAGCCCTCGGGGAGCGGGGGGGTACAATGAGCAGTTCTTC. Protein sequence: CASSPRGAGGYNEQFF. The full variable domain, completed using reference TRBV9 and TRBJ2-1, is DSGVTQTPKHLITATGQRVTLRCSPRSGDLSVYWYQQSLDQGLQFLIQYYNGEERAKGNILERFSAQQFPDLHSELNLSSLELGDSALYFCASSPRGAGGYNEQFFGPGTRLTVL.

This clone was picked up a small number of times. The J gene is TRBJ2-7, the V gene TRBV4-1; 12 nucleotides match TRBD2. The CDR3 covers 17 residues. Germline trimming cut 1 base from V and 2 bases from J; bases unmatched to any gene: 6. Looked up from germline, CDR1 is MGHRA and CDR2 is YSYEKL. In DNA form, the CDR3 reads TGCGCCAGCAGCCAAGGGGCTAGCGGGGGGGCAACCTACGAGCAGTACTTC. Translated, it gives CASSQGASGGATYEQYF.

The genes are TRBV6-1 and TRBJ2-7; TRBD2 aligns across 8 bases. CDR1 is MNHNS and CDR2 is SASEGT in the germline V gene. The CDR3 length is 15 residues. V lost 6 bases, J lost 5 bases, and 12 bases stayed unmatched. CDR3 amino acids: CASSSGGVPSNEQYF. The CDR3 DNA sequence: TGTGCCAGCAGCTCCGGGGGGGTTCCTTCTAACGAGCAGTACTTC.

The chain employs TRBV18 and TRBJ1-4, with TRBD1 matching 8 bases. The CDR3 runs 18 residues. The germline V gene has CDR1 KGHSH and CDR2 LQKENI. V shed 2 bases and J 4 bases; nucleotides not matched to a gene: 12. The CDR3 nucleotides are TGTGCCAGCTCACCAATAAATACTCGGACAGGGATTAATGAAAAACTGTTTTTT. This encodes CASSPINTRTGINEKLFF.

The J gene is TRBJ2-5, the V gene TRBV7-2; D may be TRBD2 (5 bases). Germline CDR1 is SGHTA and CDR2 is FQGNSA. Between the trimmed V and J ends, which lost 4 bases and 5 bases, there was a span of 20 bases. The CDR3 totals 16 residues. CDR3 nucleotide sequence: TGTGCCAGCAGCTCCCGCCCGCAGGACTTAAGTGAGACCCAGTACTTC. Its translation: CASSSRPQDLSETQYF.

This clone was seen a few times. The chain uses TRBV27 and TRBJ1-2; TRBD1 aligns across 8 bases. V lost 2 bases to trimming and J lost 8 bases; unmatched junction nucleotides: 4. This CDR3 contains 13 residues. Germline V gives CDR1 MNHEY, CDR2 SMNVEV (reference sequence). The CDR3 DNA reads as TGTGCCAGCAGTTTACAGGGGGCGAGCGGCTACACCTTC. Translated: CASSLQGASGYTF.

V is TRBV2 and J is TRBJ1-4, with D unclear. V lost 3 bases to trimming and J lost 0 bases, with 11 bases between them. Germline CDR1 SNHLY, CDR2 FYNNEI. The CDR3 loop spans 16 amino acids. The CDR3 here is CASSESWGATNEKLFF. Written as DNA, the CDR3 is TGTGCCAGCAGTGAGTCTTGGGGAGCAACTAATGAAAAACTGTTTTTT. Full variable domain (remainder filled in from reference TRBV2 and TRBJ1-4): EPEVTQTPSHQVTQMGQEVILRCVPISNHLYFYWYRQILGQKVEFLVSFYNNEISEKSEIFDDQFSVERPDGSNFTLKIRSTKLEDSAMYFCASSESWGATNEKLFFGSGTQLSVL.

This chain connects TRBV10-3 to TRBJ2-7, with D perhaps matching TRBD1 (6 bases). V was shortened by 1 base and J by 5 bases, with 12 bases between the two germline ends. Germline assignment: CDR1 ENHRY and CDR2 SYGVKD. This CDR3 has 14 amino acids. The CDR3 protein is CAISEWTDGDEQYF. The CDR3 bases are TGTGCCATCAGTGAGTGGACAGATGGTGACGAGCAGTACTTC.

The chain has TRBV19 and TRBJ2-2; D is unclear. The CDR3 consists of 13 residues. V was cut by 1 base and J by 6 bases, with 6 bases left in between. The germline CDR1 and CDR2 sequences are LNHDA and SQIVND (reference sequence). CDR3 sequence (DNA): TGTGCCAGTAGTATAGTACCAGCCGGGGAGCTGTTTTTT. Amino acid sequence: CASSIVPAGELFF.

The chain recombines TRBV15 with TRBJ1-1; 8 nucleotides match TRBD1. There are 15 residues in the CDR3. Germline assignment: CDR1 LNHNV and CDR2 YYDKDF (reference sequence). The junction had 6 bases not matched to a gene; V was cut back by 2 bases and J by 4 bases. CDR3 region: CATSRIRTGLTEAFF. In DNA, the CDR3 is TGTGCCACCAGCAGAATAAGGACAGGGCTCACTGAAGCTTTCTTT.

V and J are TRBV5-1 and TRBJ2-2; 12 bases match TRBD1. V gave up 2 bases and J gave up 6 bases; unmatched junction bases: 11. Germline V gene sequence: CDR1 SGHRS, CDR2 YFSETQ. The length of the CDR3 is 18 residues. The chain's CDR3 is CASSFRPGTGGVAGELFF. CDR3 coding DNA: TGCGCCAGCAGCTTCCGTCCCGGGACAGGGGGCGTCGCCGGGGAGCTGTTTTTT. The full variable domain, in which reference TRBV5-1 and TRBJ2-2 provide the parts outside the CDR3, is KAGVTQTPRYLIKTRGQQVTLSCSPISGHRSVSWYQQTPGQGLQFLFEYFSETQRNKGNFPGRFSGRQFSNSRSEMNVSTLELGDSALYLCASSFRPGTGGVAGELFFGEGSRLTVL.

CDR3 amino acids: CASTPGLLGYTF. As DNA, the CDR3 is TGTGCCAGCACCCCGGGACTCCTTGGCTACACCTTC. The chain links TRBV7-9 to TRBJ1-2; D might be TRBD1 (5 bases). With 7 bases removed from V and 7 bases from J, the gap between germline ends came to 13 bases. Looked up from germline, CDR1 is SEHNR and CDR2 is FQNEAQ (reference sequence). There are 12 residues in the CDR3.

This rearrangement joins TRBV30 to TRBJ2-7; 7 positions agree with TRBD2. Germline V lookup: CDR1 GTSNPN, CDR2 SVGIG (reference sequence). Trimming at V came to 0 bases and at J to 2 bases, leaving 4 bases not matched to a gene. The CDR3 is made up of 14 amino acids. CDR3 sequence: CAWSVSSGAYEQYF. For the CDR3, the DNA is TGTGCCTGGAGTGTATCTAGCGGAGCCTACGAGCAGTACTTC.

This chain connects TRBV19 to TRBJ1-2; 8 bases agree with TRBD1. The CDR3 runs to 16 residues. Trimming cost V 6 bases and J 5 bases; bases outside gene matches: 14. Germline V CDR1 and CDR2: LNHDA, SQIVND (reference sequence). Written as DNA, the CDR3 is TGTGCCAGTAGGCCCGGGACAGGCAGCAGGATGTATGGCTACACCTTC. This translates into CASRPGTGSRMYGYTF.

This clone was counted a few times. The chain has TRBV4-3 and TRBJ2-7; 7 nucleotides agree with TRBD1. The ends lost 1 base at V and 0 bases at J; junction bases unmatched: 3. Looked up from germline, CDR1 is LGHNA and CDR2 is YSLEER. The CDR3 runs 15 residues. The CDR3 spells CASSQVWDSSYEQYF. The CDR3 DNA sequence: TGCGCCAGCAGCCAAGTCTGGGACAGCTCCTACGAGCAGTACTTC.

The chain carries TRBV10-2 and TRBJ1-1; perhaps TRBD1 as D (6 bases). In germline, CDR1 is WSHSY, CDR2 SAAADI. V was clipped by 4 bases and J by 6 bases, with 21 bases between them. CDR3 size: 16 residues. The CDR3 sequence: CASSGLPRGGFPEAFF. The CDR3 DNA reads TGCGCCAGCAGTGGATTACCAAGAGGGGGTTTCCCTGAAGCTTTCTTT.

The J gene is TRBJ2-2, the V gene TRBV15; 9 bases map to TRBD2. CDR3 length: 17 amino acids. In germline, CDR1 is LNHNV, CDR2 YYDKDF (reference sequence). V lost 0 bases to trimming and J lost 2 bases; unmatched junction nucleotides: 4. The CDR3 spells CATSREQLAGNTGELFF. In DNA form, the CDR3 reads TGTGCCACCAGCAGAGAACAGCTAGCGGGAAACACCGGGGAGCTGTTTTTT.

This clone was detected only a few times. The genes are TRBV19 and TRBJ2-1; TRBD1 aligns across 8 bases. Germline CDR1 reads LNHDA; CDR2 reads SQIVND (reference sequence). The J segment lost 11 bases and the V segment lost 3 bases, leaving 9 bases of the junction unmatched. The CDR3 consists of 14 residues. CDR3 in DNA: TGTGCCAGTAGTATGGGGCAGGGGGCCTTAAAGCAGTTCTTC. Its protein product is CASSMGQGALKQFF.

The chain employs TRBV5-4 and TRBJ2-7; TRBD1 might be the D (6 bases). V shed 4 bases and J shed 0 bases, with 14 bases lying between them. In germline, CDR1 is SGHNT, CDR2 YYREEE (reference sequence). The CDR3 is made up of 15 amino acids. CDR3 residues: CASSHQGSHSYEQYF. For the CDR3, the DNA is TGTGCCAGCAGCCATCAGGGGTCCCACTCCTACGAGCAGTACTTC.

The V call is TRBV6-5, the J call TRBJ2-1, with 8 nucleotides matching TRBD1. The length of the CDR3 is 15 residues. CDR1 MNHEY and CDR2 SVGAGI come from the germline V gene. Losses at the gene ends were 6 bases for V and 3 bases for J; bases not matched to a gene: 7. CDR3 amino acids: CASRMGDRYYNEQFF. CDR3 DNA sequence: TGTGCCAGCAGGATGGGGGACAGGTACTACAATGAGCAGTTCTTC.

The sample holds a few counts of this clone. This chain uses TRBV5-4 with TRBJ2-1; 7 nucleotides match TRBD2. The germline V gene encodes CDR1 SGHNT and CDR2 YYREEE (reference sequence). The CDR3 is 15 amino acids. With 4 bases clipped from V and 2 bases from J, the junction kept 6 bases outside the gene matches. CDR3 sequence (DNA): TGTGCCAGCAGCAAAACTAGCGATACCTACAATGAGCAGTTCTTC. Its protein product is CASSKTSDTYNEQFF.

The chain links TRBV4-2 to TRBJ1-4; 9 nucleotides line up with TRBD1. This CDR3 is 14 amino acids long. V shed 4 bases, J shed 6 bases, and the junction held 3 bases outside the gene matches. Germline values: CDR1 LGHNA, CDR2 YNFKEQ. The CDR3 DNA reads TGTGCCAGCAGCCCCCGACAGGGGGATGAAAAACTGTTTTTT. Protein sequence: CASSPRQGDEKLFF.

The chain employs TRBV9 and TRBJ2-7, with D possibly TRBD1 on 5 matching bases. The CDR3 consists of 15 residues. Trimming pared 4 bases from V and 3 bases from J, leaving 17 bases between. The germline V gene has CDR1 SGDLS and CDR2 YYNGEE. This chain's CDR3 is CASSPSQGWIYEQYF. CDR3 coding DNA: TGTGCCAGCAGCCCCTCGCAGGGATGGATCTACGAGCAGTACTTC. The full variable domain, rest sourced from reference TRBV9 and TRBJ2-7, is DSGVTQTPKHLITATGQRVTLRCSPRSGDLSVYWYQQSLDQGLQFLIQYYNGEERAKGNILERFSAQQFPDLHSELNLSSLELGDSALYFCASSPSQGWIYEQYFGPGTRLTVT.

V and J are TRBV13 and TRBJ1-1; the D is unclear. V lost 6 bases to trimming and J lost 4 bases, with 6 bases between them. This CDR3 is built from 11 residues. The germline gives CDR1 PRHDT, CDR2 FYEKMQ (reference sequence). The CDR3 nucleotides are TGTGCCAGCAGTCTCGTCACTGAAGCTTTCTTT. This encodes CASSLVTEAFF.

DNA of the CDR3: TGTGCCAGCAGCTCAACCGTGGGGGCAGGTTTCCAAGAGACCCAGTACTTC. It yields the protein CASSSTVGAGFQETQYF. The chain has TRBV5-4 and TRBJ2-5; tentatively, D is TRBD1 (6 bases). Trimming shortened V by 3 bases and J by 1 base, and 19 bases separated the two germline ends. The CDR3 has 17 residues. In germline, CDR1 is SGHNT, CDR2 YYREEE (reference sequence).

This chain links TRBV27 with TRBJ1-4; D possibly corresponds to TRBD1 (6 bases). V was clipped by 4 bases and J by 4 bases, with 10 bases between them. Germline assignment: CDR1 MNHEY and CDR2 SMNVEV (reference sequence). The CDR3 sequence is 14 residues long. The CDR3 loop is CASSSDRFNEKLFF. As DNA, the CDR3 is TGTGCCAGCAGTTCGGACAGATTTAATGAAAAACTGTTTTTT.

The rearrangement links TRBV19 to TRBJ2-7, with 7 bases lining up with TRBD1. CDR1 is LNHDA, CDR2 SQIVND, per germline (reference sequence). J lost 5 bases, V lost 2 bases, and 6 bases had no gene match. The CDR3 runs 14 residues. The CDR3 here is CASSIPHRGNEQYF. DNA for the CDR3: TGTGCCAGTAGTATACCTCACAGGGGAAACGAGCAGTACTTC.